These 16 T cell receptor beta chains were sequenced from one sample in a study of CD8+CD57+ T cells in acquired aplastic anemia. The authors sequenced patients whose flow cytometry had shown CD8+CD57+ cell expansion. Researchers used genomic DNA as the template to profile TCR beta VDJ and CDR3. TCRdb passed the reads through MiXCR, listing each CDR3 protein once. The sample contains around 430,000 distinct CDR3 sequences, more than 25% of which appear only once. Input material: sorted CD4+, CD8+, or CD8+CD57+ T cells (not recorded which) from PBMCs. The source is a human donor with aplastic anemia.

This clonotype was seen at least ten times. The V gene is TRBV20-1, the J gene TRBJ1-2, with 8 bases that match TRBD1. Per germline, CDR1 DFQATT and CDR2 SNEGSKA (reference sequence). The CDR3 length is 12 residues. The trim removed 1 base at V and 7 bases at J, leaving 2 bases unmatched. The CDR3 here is CSARGTGFGYTF. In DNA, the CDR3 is TGCAGTGCTAGAGGGACAGGGTTTGGCTACACCTTC.

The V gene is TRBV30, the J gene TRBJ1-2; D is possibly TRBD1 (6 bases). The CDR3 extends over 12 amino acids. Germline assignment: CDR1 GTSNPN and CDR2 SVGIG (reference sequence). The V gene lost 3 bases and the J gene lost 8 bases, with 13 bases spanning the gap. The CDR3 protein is CAWRKAGAGYTF. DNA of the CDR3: TGTGCCTGGAGAAAGGCAGGGGCCGGCTACACCTTC.

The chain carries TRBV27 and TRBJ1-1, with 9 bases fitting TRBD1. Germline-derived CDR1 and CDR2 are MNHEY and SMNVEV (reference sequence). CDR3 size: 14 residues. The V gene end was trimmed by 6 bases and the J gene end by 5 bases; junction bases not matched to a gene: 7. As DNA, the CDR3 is TGTGCCAGCAGAATGGACAGGGGTGGAACTGAAGCTTTCTTT. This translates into CASRMDRGGTEAFF.

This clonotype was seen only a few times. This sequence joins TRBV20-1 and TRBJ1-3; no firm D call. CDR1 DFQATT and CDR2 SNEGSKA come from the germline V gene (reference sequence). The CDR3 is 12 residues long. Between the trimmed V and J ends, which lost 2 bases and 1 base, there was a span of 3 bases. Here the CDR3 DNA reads TGCAGTGCTAGAAAGTCTGGAAACACCATATATTTT. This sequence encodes CSARKSGNTIYF.

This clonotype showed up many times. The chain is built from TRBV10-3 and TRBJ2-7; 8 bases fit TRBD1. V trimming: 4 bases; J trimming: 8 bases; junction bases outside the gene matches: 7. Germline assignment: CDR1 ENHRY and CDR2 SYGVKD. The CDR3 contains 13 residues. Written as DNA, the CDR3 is TGTGCCATCAGTGGTTCGGACAGGGAGAAGCAGTACTTC. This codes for CAISGSDREKQYF.

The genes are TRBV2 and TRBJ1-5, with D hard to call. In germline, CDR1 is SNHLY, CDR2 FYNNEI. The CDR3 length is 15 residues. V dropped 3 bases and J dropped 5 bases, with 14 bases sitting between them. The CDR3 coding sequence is TGTGCCAGCAGTGAGTTTCTCCGGATAGATCAGCCCCAGCATTTT. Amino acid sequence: CASSEFLRIDQPQHF. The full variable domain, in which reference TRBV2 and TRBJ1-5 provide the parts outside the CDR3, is EPEVTQTPSHQVTQMGQEVILRCVPISNHLYFYWYRQILGQKVEFLVSFYNNEISEKSEIFDDQFSVERPDGSNFTLKIRSTKLEDSAMYFCASSEFLRIDQPQHFGDGTRLSIL.

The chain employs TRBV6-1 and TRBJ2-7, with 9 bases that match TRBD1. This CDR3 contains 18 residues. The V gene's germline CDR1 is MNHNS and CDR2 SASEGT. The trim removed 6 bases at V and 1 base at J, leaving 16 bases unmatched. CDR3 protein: CASSIEQGAASGSYEQYF. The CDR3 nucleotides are TGTGCCAGCAGCATAGAACAGGGGGCGGCGAGTGGATCCTACGAGCAGTACTTC.

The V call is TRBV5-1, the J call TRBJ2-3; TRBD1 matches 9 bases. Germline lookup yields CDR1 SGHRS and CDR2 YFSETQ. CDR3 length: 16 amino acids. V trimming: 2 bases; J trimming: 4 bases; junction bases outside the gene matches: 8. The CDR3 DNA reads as TGCGCCAGCAGCTTCCTCCGGGACAGGGCTTCAGATACGCAGTATTTT. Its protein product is CASSFLRDRASDTQYF.

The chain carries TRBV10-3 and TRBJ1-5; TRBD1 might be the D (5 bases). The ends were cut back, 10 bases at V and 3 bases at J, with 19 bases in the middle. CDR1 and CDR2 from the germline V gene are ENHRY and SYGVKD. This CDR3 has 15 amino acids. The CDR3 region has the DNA TGTGCCAGCAACTTTCTTTCGGGGGACAATCAGCCCCAGCATTTT. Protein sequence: CASNFLSGDNQPQHF.

This CDR3 reads CASSEQGYSPLHF. CDR3 sequence (DNA): TGTGCCAGCAGCGAACAGGGATATTCACCCCTCCACTTT. This sequence joins TRBV7-9 and TRBJ1-6, with a tentative D call TRBD1 (6 bases). Trimming stripped 5 bases from V and 8 bases from J, with 10 bases between. CDR1 and CDR2 from the germline V gene are SEHNR and FQNEAQ (reference sequence). The CDR3 totals 13 residues.

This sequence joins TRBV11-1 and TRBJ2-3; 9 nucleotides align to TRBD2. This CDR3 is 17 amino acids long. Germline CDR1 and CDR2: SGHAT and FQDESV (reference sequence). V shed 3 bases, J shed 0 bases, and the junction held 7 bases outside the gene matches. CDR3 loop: CASSFGLAKTSTDTQYF. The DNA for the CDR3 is TGTGCCAGCAGCTTCGGACTAGCGAAGACTAGCACAGATACGCAGTATTTT.

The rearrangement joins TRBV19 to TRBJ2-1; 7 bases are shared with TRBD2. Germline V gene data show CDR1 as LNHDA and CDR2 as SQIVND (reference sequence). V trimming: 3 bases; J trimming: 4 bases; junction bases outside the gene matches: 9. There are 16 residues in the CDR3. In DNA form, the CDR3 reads TGTGCCAGTAGTATGCAGACTAGCTACCGTTACAATGAGCAGTTCTTC. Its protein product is CASSMQTSYRYNEQFF.

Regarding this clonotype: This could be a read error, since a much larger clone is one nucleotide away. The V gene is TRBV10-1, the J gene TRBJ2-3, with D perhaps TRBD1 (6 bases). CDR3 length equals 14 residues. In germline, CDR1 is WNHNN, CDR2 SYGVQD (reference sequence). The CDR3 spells CASSGRGSTDTRYF. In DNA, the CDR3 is TGCGCCAGCAGTGGTAGGGGGAGCACAGATACGCGGTATTTT.

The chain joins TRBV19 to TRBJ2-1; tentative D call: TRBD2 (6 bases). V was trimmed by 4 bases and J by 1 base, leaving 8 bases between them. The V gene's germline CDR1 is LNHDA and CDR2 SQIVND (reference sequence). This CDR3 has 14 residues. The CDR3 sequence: CASSTAGSYNEQFF. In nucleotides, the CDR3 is TGTGCCAGTAGTACGGCGGGGTCCTACAATGAGCAGTTCTTC.

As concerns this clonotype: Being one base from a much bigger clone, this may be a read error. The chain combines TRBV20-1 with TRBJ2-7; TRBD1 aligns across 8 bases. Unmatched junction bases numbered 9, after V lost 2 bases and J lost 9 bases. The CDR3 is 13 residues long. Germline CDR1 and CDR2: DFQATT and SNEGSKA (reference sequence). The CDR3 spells CSARPGQEAGQYF. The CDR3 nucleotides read TGCAGTGCTAGACCGGGACAGGAGGCAGGGCAGTACTTC.

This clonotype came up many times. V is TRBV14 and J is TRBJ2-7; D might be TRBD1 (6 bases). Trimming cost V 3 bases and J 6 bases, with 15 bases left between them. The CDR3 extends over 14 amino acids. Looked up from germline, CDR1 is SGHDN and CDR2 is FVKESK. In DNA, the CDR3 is TGTGCCAGCAGCCAGCACTTACAGGGAACCGAGCAGTACTTC. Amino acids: CASSQHLQGTEQYF.